This T cell receptor (beta chain) was found in a study of cytomegalovirus exposure and HLA in healthy donors. Points from the study as a whole: A highly shared variant cluster was judged a likely technical artifact. The study flagged some 170 TCR beta chains as cytomegalovirus-associated. Most of the CMV-associated TCR beta chains (in a later analysis) appeared to be HLA-restricted.

Comment on this clone: Its target is unknown.

The study ran its PCR with 60 Vbeta and 13 Jbeta primers. As originally analysed: Unique TCR beta chains totaled some 81 million in a later count, with roughly 11 million of them shared. Only in-frame clones appear in the TCRdb table, and some are missing; sequencing was by immunoSEQ multiplex PCR. The V and J calls and clone size were taken over from that table, and D and trimming were inferred from the DNA. The sample lists 100,000 to 150,000 clones; over 60% were seen once. The clonotype was recovered from a male donor in good health and CMV-seropositive. Specimen: PBMCs.

The CDR3 protein is CASSPDRGREQFF. CDR3 nucleotide sequence: TGTGCCAGCAGCCCGGACAGGGGGCGTGAGCAGTTCTTC. The chain combines TRBV7-7 with TRBJ2-1; 11 bases map to TRBD1. This CDR3 is 13 amino acids long. Looked up from germline, CDR1 is SSHAT and CDR2 is FNYEAQ (reference sequence). Trimming removed 5 bases from V and 9 bases from J; junction bases left unmatched: 3.